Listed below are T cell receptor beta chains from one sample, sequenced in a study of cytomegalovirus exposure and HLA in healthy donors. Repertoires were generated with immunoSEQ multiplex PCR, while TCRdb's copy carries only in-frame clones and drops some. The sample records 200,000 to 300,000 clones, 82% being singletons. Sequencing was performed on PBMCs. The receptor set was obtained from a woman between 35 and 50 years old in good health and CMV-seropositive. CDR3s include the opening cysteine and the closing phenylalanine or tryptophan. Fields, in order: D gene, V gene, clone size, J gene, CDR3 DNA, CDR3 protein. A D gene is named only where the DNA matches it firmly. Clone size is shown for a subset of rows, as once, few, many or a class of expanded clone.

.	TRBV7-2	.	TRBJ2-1	TGTGCCAGCAGCTTTTCTCCCAATGAGCAGTTCTTC	CASSFSPNEQFF
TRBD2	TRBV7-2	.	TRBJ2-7	TGTGCCAGCAGCTTAGGAGCGGGGGACTACGAGCAGTACTTC	CASSLGAGDYEQYF
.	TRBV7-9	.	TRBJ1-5	TGTGCCAGCAGCCCGGGGGGGGCAGGCAATCAGCCCCAGCATTTT	CASSPGGAGNQPQHF
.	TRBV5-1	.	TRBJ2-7	TGCGCCAGCAGGGCAGGGTCAGAAACCTACGAGCAGTACTTC	CASRAGSETYEQYF
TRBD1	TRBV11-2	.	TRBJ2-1	TGTGCCAGCAGCTTAGTGCAGGGGGCCTTATACAATGAGCAGTTCTTC	CASSLVQGALYNEQFF
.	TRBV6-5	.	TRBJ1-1	TGTGCCAGCAGTTACCGGTCGAACACTGAAGCTTTCTTT	CASSYRSNTEAFF
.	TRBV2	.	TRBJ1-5	TGTGCCAGCAGTGACCAGGGGAATCAGCCCCAGCATTTT	CASSDQGNQPQHF
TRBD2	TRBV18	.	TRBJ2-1	TGTGCCAGCTCACCTAGCGGGGGGCACATCTACAATGAGCAGTTCTTC	CASSPSGGHIYNEQFF
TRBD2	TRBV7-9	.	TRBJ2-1	TGTGCCAGCAGCCCTCGACTAGCGGGAGGGCTTGTTTATGAGCAGTTCTTC	CASSPRLAGGLVYEQFF
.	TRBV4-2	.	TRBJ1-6	TGTGCCAGCAGCGGATTAGACAGAGATAATTCACCCCTCCACTTT	CASSGLDRDNSPLHF
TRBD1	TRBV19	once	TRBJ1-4	TGTGCCAGTAGTCCCCGACAGGCCAGGGGGGAAAAACTGTTTTTT	CASSPRQARGEKLFF
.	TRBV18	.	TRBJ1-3	TGTGCCAGCTCACCACCCGGACAGTCCGGAAACACCATATATTTT	CASSPPGQSGNTIYF
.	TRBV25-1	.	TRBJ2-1	TGTGCCAGCAGTGGGCCGGGACTCCTCTCGAGGTTCTTC	CASSGPGLLSRFF
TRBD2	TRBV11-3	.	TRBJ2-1	TGTGCCAGCAGCTTCATTAGCGGGAGGGGGAATGAGCAGTTCTTC	CASSFISGRGNEQFF
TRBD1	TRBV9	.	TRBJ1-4	TGTGCCAGCAGCGTAGACAGGGGGGGTGAAAAACTGTTTTTT	CASSVDRGGEKLFF
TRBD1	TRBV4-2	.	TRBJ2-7	TGTGCCAGCAGCCAAGGGACAGGGGCTACCTACGAGCAGTACTTC	CASSQGTGATYEQYF
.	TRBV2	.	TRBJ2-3	TGTGCCAGCATCAAGGAGGGTGGCACAGATACGCAGTATTTT	CASIKEGGTDTQYF
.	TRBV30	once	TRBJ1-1	TGTGCTGGCCGGGGGGATGAAGCTTTCTTT	CAGRGDEAFF
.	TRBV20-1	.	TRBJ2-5	TGCAGTGCTAGACTAAAAGAGACCCAGTACTTC	CSARLKETQYF
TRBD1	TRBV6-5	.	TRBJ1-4	TGTGCCAGCAGTTCTACAGGGGACATTAATGAAAAACTGTTTTTT	CASSSTGDINEKLFF
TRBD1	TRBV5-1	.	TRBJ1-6	TGCGCCAGCAGCTTGGCAATAACAGGGGGAAGTAATTCACCCCTCCACTTT	CASSLAITGGSNSPLHF
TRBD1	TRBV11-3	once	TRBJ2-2	TGTGCCAGCAGCTTAGACCCAGGGGGCTGGATAGGGGAGCTGTTTTTT	CASSLDPGGWIGELFF
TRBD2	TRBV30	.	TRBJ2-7	TGTGCCTGGAGTGTACCCTGGACTAGCGGGTTCGGCGAGCAGTACTTC	CAWSVPWTSGFGEQYF
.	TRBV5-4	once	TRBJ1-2	TGTGCCAGCAGCTTGGGGTACTCCGGTAGAAACTATGGCTACACCTTC	CASSLGYSGRNYGYTF
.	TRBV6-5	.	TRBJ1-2	TGTGCCAGCAGTGAATCCGGACAGTACTATGGCTACACCTTC	CASSESGQYYGYTF
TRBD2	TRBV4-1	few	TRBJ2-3	TGCGCCAGCAGCCAAGAGACTTCGGGGGGACTAGCGGGGGAGAATGCAGATACGCAGTATTTT	CASSQETSGGLAGENADTQYF
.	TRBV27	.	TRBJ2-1	TGTGCCAGCAGTTTAGTAGCGAGGCGGAATGAGCAGTTCTTC	CASSLVARRNEQFF
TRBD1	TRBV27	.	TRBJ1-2	TGTGCCAGCAGTTTCTGGACAGGGGGGAACTATGGCTACACCTTC	CASSFWTGGNYGYTF
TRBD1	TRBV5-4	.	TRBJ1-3	TGTGCCAGCAGCTTTTGGACAGGGCGGCAATGGAACACCATATATTTT	CASSFWTGRQWNTIYF
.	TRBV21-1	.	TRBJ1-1	TGTGCCAGCAGCAAGGGAACGGGACATGGAGCTTTCTTT	CASSKGTGHGAFF
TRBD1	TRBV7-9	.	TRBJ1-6	TGTTCCAGCAGCGTAGGGGGCTCGGGTTCACCCCTCCACTTT	CSSSVGGSGSPLHF
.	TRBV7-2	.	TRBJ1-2	TGTGCCAGCAGCCCGGGGGGCGGAACAGTATGGTATGGCTACACCTTC	CASSPGGGTVWYGYTF
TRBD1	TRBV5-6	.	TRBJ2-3	TGTGCCAGCAGCCCTGGACAGGGTGCGGGTACGCAGTATTTT	CASSPGQGAGTQYF
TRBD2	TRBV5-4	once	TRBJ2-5	TGTGCCAGCAGCTTGGGCGGGGGGGACGAGACCCAGTACTTC	CASSLGGGDETQYF
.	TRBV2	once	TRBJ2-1	TGTGCCAGCAGGGCAGACAAGAGCTCCTACAATGAGCAGTTCTTC	CASRADKSSYNEQFF
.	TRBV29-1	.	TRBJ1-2	TGCAGCGTTGAGGCAGGGGACGGCTACACCTTC	CSVEAGDGYTF
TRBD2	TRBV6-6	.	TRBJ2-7	TGTGCCTCACAGCCACTAGCGGGGGGTGCCTACGAGCAGTACTTC	CASQPLAGGAYEQYF
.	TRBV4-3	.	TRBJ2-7	TGCGCCAGCAGCCAAGGGGTACGAGGCTACGAGCAGTACTTC	CASSQGVRGYEQYF
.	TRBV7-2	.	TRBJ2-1	TGTGCCAGCAGCTTAAATGGGGCGATAGGGTTCCGGTTCTTC	CASSLNGAIGFRFF
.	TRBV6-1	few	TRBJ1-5	TGTGCCAGCAGTGACGATCGACAGTTGACGCCCCAGCATTTT	CASSDDRQLTPQHF
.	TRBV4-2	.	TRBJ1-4	TGTGCCAGCAGCCAATTTCTTTCCCGAGGAGAAAAACTGTTTTTT	CASSQFLSRGEKLFF
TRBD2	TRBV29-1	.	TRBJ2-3	TGCAGCGTTGCTACTAGCGGGACAGATACGCAGTATTTT	CSVATSGTDTQYF